This TCR beta chain was obtained from a study of alternative splicing in chronic myeloid leukemia remission (TCRdb year 2020). The study in broad terms: Remission specimens from the trials were collected at major or complete molecular response, at 12 or 24 months of TKI therapy. Peripheral blood from chronic-phase CML patients at diagnosis and remission was profiled by RNA sequencing and compared with healthy donors. Nine or ten diagnostic specimens, together with matched remission specimens, were obtained from the RESIST (imatinib), ENESTxtnd (nilotinib) and PINNACLE (nilotinib plus pegylated interferon) trials. Median ages were about 54 years at diagnosis, around 61 at remission and 30 to 40 for healthy controls. The diagnostic specimens from the trials consisted of total leukocytes from peripheral blood collected in EDTA. The French Persistem study contributed nine CML samples, of which seven were diagnostic and two were matched remission samples. Female/male counts were 11/5 for diagnosis samples, 8/3 for remission samples and 2/4 for controls. Trizol was used to extract total RNA from peripheral blood mononuclear cells of diagnosis, remission and control samples.

Points on this clonotype: Its antigen is not yet known.

Broader findings and caveats from the paper: At remission, blood cell composition had been reconfigured so that it resembled normal controls enriched in lymphoid cells. Blood cell composition differed strongly by timepoint, shifting from myeloid progenitor enrichment at diagnosis to mature lymphoid enrichment at remission.

The protocol used for the library was bulk RNA-seq. The TruSeq Stranded RNA sample prep kit was used to generate libraries of poly-A-enriched mRNA from an input of approximately 0.94 ug total RNA. Paired-end sequencing was carried out on a HiSeq 2500, and each sample was sequenced in triplicate. Each mate in the RNA-seq data had a read length of 125 nucleotides. The authors processed their data as follows. Reads were trimmed and aligned to hg38 using STAR v2.7, and quality control was done with FASTQC, RSeQC and multiqc. Salmon 0.14.1 was used to quantify gene expression levels as transcripts per million (TPM). Principal component analysis suggested that transcriptomic profiles were not driven by trial, library batch, sequencing batch, treatment regimen or sex. Reprocessed by TCRdb, the reads give a single entry per CDR3 protein sequence, without DNA. The V and J calls were determined by TCRdb, not by the authors. A total of about 300 distinct CDR3 sequences appear in this sample, 95% to 99% of them only once. Of the sample, under 8% falls within the top ten clones.

What this sample's time point label stands for: major or complete molecular response after front-line TKI therapy. Over 15 CML patients made up the patient cohort, and matched post-remission samples were retrieved for a subset of those patients. The sequence came from an adult with chronic myeloid leukemia. Material: PBMCs or total blood leukocytes (not recorded which), obtained during remission.

CDR3 region: CASSPRDRGENNSPLHF. The chain couples TRBV23-1 to TRBJ1-6; TCRdb picks TRBD1, but there is no DNA to check that call. TRBV23-1 is an open reading frame whose function is uncertain. From cysteine to phenylalanine, the CDR3 is 17 amino acids long. The protein alone is recorded here.